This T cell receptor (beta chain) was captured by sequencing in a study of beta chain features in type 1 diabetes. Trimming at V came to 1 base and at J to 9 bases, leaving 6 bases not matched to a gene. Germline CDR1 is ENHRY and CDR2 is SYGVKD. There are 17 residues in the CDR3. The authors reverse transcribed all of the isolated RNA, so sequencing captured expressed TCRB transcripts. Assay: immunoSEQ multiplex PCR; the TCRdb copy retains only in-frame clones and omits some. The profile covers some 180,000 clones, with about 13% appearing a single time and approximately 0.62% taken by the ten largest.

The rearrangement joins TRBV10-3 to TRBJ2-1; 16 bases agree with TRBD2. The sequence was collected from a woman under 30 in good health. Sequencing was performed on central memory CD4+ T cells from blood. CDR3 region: CAISELGLAGGSIEQFF. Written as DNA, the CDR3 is TGTGCCATCAGTGAGTTGGGACTAGCGGGAGGGAGTATTGAGCAGTTCTTC.